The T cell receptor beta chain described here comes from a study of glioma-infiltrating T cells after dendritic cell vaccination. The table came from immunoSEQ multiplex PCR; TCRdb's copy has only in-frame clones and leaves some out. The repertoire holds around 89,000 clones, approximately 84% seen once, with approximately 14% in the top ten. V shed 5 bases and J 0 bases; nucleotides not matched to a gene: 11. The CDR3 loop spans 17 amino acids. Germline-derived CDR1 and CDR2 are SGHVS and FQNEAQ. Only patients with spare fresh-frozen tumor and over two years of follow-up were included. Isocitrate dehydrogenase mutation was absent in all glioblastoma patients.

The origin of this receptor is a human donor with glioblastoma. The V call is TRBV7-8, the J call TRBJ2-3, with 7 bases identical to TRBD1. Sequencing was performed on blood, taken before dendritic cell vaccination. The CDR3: CASSLGQALISTDTQYF. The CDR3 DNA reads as TGTGCCAGCAGCCTAGGACAGGCCTTGATTAGCACAGATACGCAGTATTTT.